What follows are 22 T cell receptor beta chains derived from one specimen sequenced in a study of T cells in localized non-small cell lung cancer. Assay used: immunoSEQ multiplex PCR; TCRdb lists only in-frame clones, some missing. The sample comprises around 55,000 clones, approximately 86% of which are singletons, and roughly 16% rests with the top ten. The material sequenced was PBMCs, taken before any cancer treatment. The receptors stem from a female donor with stage II lung adenocarcinoma.

This clone was recorded only once. V is TRBV5-1 and J is TRBJ1-3; 9 bases fit TRBD1. Germline CDR1 reads SGHRS; CDR2 reads YFSETQ. The CDR3 covers 16 residues. J lost 4 bases, V lost 1 base, and 6 bases had no gene match. CDR3: CASSLSSGQGGNTIYF. Written as DNA, the CDR3 is TGCGCCAGCAGCTTGAGTTCGGGACAGGGCGGAAACACCATATATTTT.

The chain recombines TRBV10-3 with TRBJ2-7, with 7 positions matching TRBD1. The CDR3 covers 14 residues. Per germline, CDR1 ENHRY and CDR2 SYGVKD. Germline trimming cut 6 bases from V and 1 base from J; bases unmatched to any gene: 6. The DNA for the CDR3 is TGTGCCATCAGGAAACAGACAGGGTCCTACGAGCAGTACTTC. This encodes CAIRKQTGSYEQYF.

To note about this clone: A read error may account for a junction end that differs from germline. This rearrangement joins TRBV6-9 to TRBJ1-5; possible D gene TRBD1, 5 bases. Germline V CDR1 and CDR2: MNHGY, SVAAGI. The CDR3 is 13 residues long. Here the CDR3 DNA reads TGTGCCAGCAGTTACGGGTTGGGGCAGCCCAAGCATTTT. This gives the protein CASSYGLGQPKHF.

This chain connects TRBV6-1 to TRBJ1-4; TRBD1 aligns across 8 bases. Germline CDR1 reads MNHNS; CDR2 reads SASEGT. This CDR3 spans 15 amino acids. Trimming at V came to 4 bases and at J to 6 bases, leaving 7 bases not matched to a gene. CDR3: CASSGTNRGDEKLFF. In DNA form, the CDR3 reads TGTGCCAGCAGTGGAACCAACAGGGGGGATGAAAAACTGTTTTTT.

The J gene is TRBJ2-7, the V gene TRBV11-2; D is unresolved. V was trimmed by 5 bases and J by 0 bases, leaving 14 bases between them. There are 15 residues in the CDR3. Germline V lookup: CDR1 SGHAT, CDR2 FQNNGV. CDR3 in DNA: TGTGCCAGCAGCCCCCGGACCGCGAGCTCCTACGAGCAGTACTTC. It specifies CASSPRTASSYEQYF.

This sequence joins TRBV9 and TRBJ2-2, with 7 bases fitting TRBD2. J gave up 6 bases and V 3 bases, and 5 bases lay outside the gene matches. Per the germline V gene, CDR1 is SGDLS and CDR2 is YYNGEE. The CDR3 spans 14 residues. The CDR3 region has the DNA TGTGCCAGCAGCGCCTGGGGGGGATCCGGGGAGCTGTTTTTT. As protein: CASSAWGGSGELFF. Full variable domain (remainder filled in from reference TRBV9 and TRBJ2-2): DSGVTQTPKHLITATGQRVTLRCSPRSGDLSVYWYQQSLDQGLQFLIQYYNGEERAKGNILERFSAQQFPDLHSELNLSSLELGDSALYFCASSAWGGSGELFFGEGSRLTVL.

The V call is TRBV5-1, the J call TRBJ1-3; D is possibly TRBD1 (6 bases). Germline lookup yields CDR1 SGHRS and CDR2 YFSETQ. The CDR3 is 15 residues long. Between the trimmed V and J ends, which lost 4 bases and 0 bases, there was a span of 11 bases. The CDR3 coding sequence is TGCGCCAGCAGCCTGGGACACAGCTCTGGAAACACCATATATTTT. The encoded protein is CASSLGHSSGNTIYF.

The chain has TRBV6-6 and TRBJ2-5; the D gene is possibly TRBD1 (5 bases). Germline CDR1 reads MNHNY; CDR2 reads SVGAGI (reference sequence). The CDR3 length is 15 residues. V was cut by 6 bases and J by 2 bases, with 16 bases left in between. The CDR3 DNA is TGTGCCAGCAGGGGGCCCTTCCTGGCTCAAGAGACCCAGTACTTC. Protein: CASRGPFLAQETQYF.

V is TRBV5-6 and J is TRBJ1-1; D is undetermined. This CDR3 is 15 amino acids long. Trimming shortened V by 6 bases and J by 4 bases, and 19 bases separated the two germline ends. CDR1 is SGHDT and CDR2 is YYEEEE in the germline V gene. In nucleotides, the CDR3 is TGTGCCAGCACCGAATTAGGAGAGGGAATCACTGAAGCTTTCTTT. Encoded protein: CASTELGEGITEAFF.

This chain links TRBV21-1 with TRBJ1-4. TRBV21-1 is recorded as a pseudogene. CDR3 length: 15 residues. The CDR3 sequence is CASSPRAEGNEKLFF. CDR3 nucleotides: TGTGCCAGCAGCCCTCGGGCGGAAGGTAATGAAAAACTGTTTTTT.

This clone is termed large (0.1 to 1%). CDR3 coding DNA: TGTGCCAGCAGTGGGACTAGCGGGGGCCACTCCTACAATGAGCAGTTCTTC. It specifies CASSGTSGGHSYNEQFF. The chain is built from TRBV6-1 and TRBJ2-1; 13 bases align to TRBD2. V trimming: 4 bases; J trimming: 0 bases; junction bases outside the gene matches: 3. Germline loops: CDR1 MNHNS, CDR2 SASEGT. This CDR3 is 17 amino acids long.

J is TRBJ1-4 and V is TRBV4-1; maybe TRBD1 (5 bases). Deletions cut 0 bases from V and 7 bases from J, with 12 bases between. Germline CDR1 is MGHRA and CDR2 is YSYEKL. CDR3 length equals 15 residues. The CDR3 bases are TGCGCCAGCAGCCAAGAAACGGGGCATGCTGAAAAACTGTTTTTT. Residues: CASSQETGHAEKLFF.

The J gene is TRBJ1-4, the V gene TRBV5-1; no firm D call. Deletions cut 0 bases from V and 5 bases from J, with 11 bases between. Germline CDR1 reads SGHRS; CDR2 reads YFSETQ. CDR3 length equals 15 residues. As DNA, the CDR3 is TGCGCCAGCAGCTTGGCCGCTGGAAACAATGAAAAACTGTTTTTT. Amino acids: CASSLAAGNNEKLFF.

This sequence joins TRBV30 and TRBJ2-7; tentatively, D is TRBD1 (6 bases). Germline V gene sequence: CDR1 GTSNPN, CDR2 SVGIG (reference sequence). This CDR3 has 16 residues. V lost 3 bases, J lost 2 bases, and 20 bases lay in between. As DNA, the CDR3 is TGTGCCTGGAGCCCCCTAACAGGGCTCCCCCCCTACGAGCAGTACTTC. Translation gives CAWSPLTGLPPYEQYF.

The rearrangement joins TRBV4-1 to TRBJ2-1; the match to TRBD2 covers 9 bases. The germline CDR1 and CDR2 sequences are MGHRA and YSYEKL. This CDR3 has 16 amino acids. Losses at the gene ends were 2 bases for V and 8 bases for J; bases not matched to a gene: 10. CDR3 DNA: TGCGCCAGCAGCCAACAGACTAGCGGTGCTGTTGATGAGCAGTTCTTC. Its translation: CASSQQTSGAVDEQFF.

The V and J genes are TRBV6-5 and TRBJ2-7; the match to TRBD1 covers 10 bases. V was clipped by 0 bases and J by 3 bases; unmatched bases: 2. The V gene's germline CDR1 is MNHEY and CDR2 SVGAGI. CDR3 size: 15 residues. The CDR3 nucleotides read TGTGCCAGCAGTTACTCTGACAGGGGGCTCTACGAGCAGTACTTC. Its protein is CASSYSDRGLYEQYF.

This chain uses TRBV5-4 with TRBJ2-7; TRBD1 aligns across 7 bases. This CDR3 contains 16 residues. The J segment lost 6 bases and the V segment lost 0 bases, leaving 12 bases of the junction unmatched. Germline CDR1 SGHNT, CDR2 YYREEE (reference sequence). CDR3 in amino acids: CASSLGGWTGRSEQYF. For the CDR3, the DNA is TGTGCCAGCAGCTTGGGGGGGTGGACAGGCCGTTCCGAGCAGTACTTC.

The chain recombines TRBV2 with TRBJ1-6; the D is unclear. The germline V gene has CDR1 SNHLY and CDR2 FYNNEI. The CDR3 contains 12 residues. The germline V and J ends were trimmed by 6 bases and 4 bases, with 4 bases remaining between them. DNA for the CDR3: TGTGCCAGCAGGGGTTATAATTCACCCCTCCACTTT. Translation gives CASRGYNSPLHF.

The V call is TRBV13, the J call TRBJ1-3; D remains unclear. Per the germline V gene, CDR1 is PRHDT and CDR2 is FYEKMQ (reference sequence). This CDR3 comprises 15 residues. V gave up 2 bases and J gave up 7 bases, with 15 bases separating them. CDR3: CASSLRRGSGNTIYF. The CDR3 nucleotides are TGTGCCAGCAGCTTAAGACGAGGGTCGGGGAACACCATATATTTT.

This clone was recorded a few times. The genes are TRBV4-2 and TRBJ2-3; D is unresolved. The CDR3 contains 19 residues. Per germline, CDR1 LGHNA and CDR2 YNFKEQ. V shed 3 bases and J shed 0 bases, with 22 bases lying between them. The CDR3 sequence: CASSQAQRLGGRSTDTQYF. CDR3 coding DNA: TGTGCCAGCAGCCAGGCACAGAGGTTAGGCGGTAGAAGCACAGATACGCAGTATTTT.

V gene TRBV11-2 combines with J gene TRBJ1-1; 7 nucleotides agree with TRBD1. V was clipped by 8 bases and J by 1 base; unmatched bases: 7. There are 14 residues in the CDR3. Per the germline V gene, CDR1 is SGHAT and CDR2 is FQNNGV. The chain's CDR3 is CASELTGKNTEAFF. The CDR3 DNA is TGTGCCAGCGAACTGACAGGGAAGAACACTGAAGCTTTCTTT.

The sample holds a few counts of this clone. The chain couples TRBV7-6 to TRBJ1-5; weak D call: TRBD1 (5 bases). Germline lookup yields CDR1 SGHVS and CDR2 FNYEAQ. Trimming took 1 base from V and 7 from J, leaving 8 bases between them. CDR3 length: 13 residues. CDR3 protein: CASSLDQGQPQHF. The CDR3 coding sequence is TGTGCCAGCAGCTTAGATCAGGGACAGCCCCAGCATTTT.